Sequencing of this T cell receptor beta chain was carried out in a study of cytomegalovirus exposure and HLA in healthy donors. Study-level findings and limits: The study designated 160 or so TCR beta chains cytomegalovirus-associated.

V dropped 10 bases and J dropped 6; count of bases not matched to a gene: 4. Germline assignment: CDR1 MDHEN and CDR2 SYDVKM. The CDR3 loop spans 12 amino acids. This table comes from immunoSEQ multiplex PCR, and its TCRdb copy is limited to in-frame clones, with some not included. The sample includes 150,000 to 200,000 clones, around 85% of them seen just once. Note on this clone: The antigen is unknown.

The receptor was derived from a woman aged 25 to 39 in good health and CMV-seronegative. The chain recombines TRBV28 with TRBJ2-7, with TRBD1 identical over 12 bases. Specimen: PBMCs. The CDR3 DNA reads as TGTGCCACCCGGGACAGGGGGCGCGAGCAGTACTTC. Its translation is CATRDRGREQYF.